The 24 T cell receptor beta chains listed next were all sequenced from one sample in a study of identical twins. TCRdb re-analysed the 5' RACE reads in MiXCR, keeping a single row per CDR3 protein. The sample lists approximately 190,000 distinct CDR3 sequences, around 15% seen once, with 35% to 45% in the top ten. This sample also appeared in a second study, on T cells expressing NK-cell markers.

Sequencing was done on a sample of CD8+ T cells sorted from blood. The receptor source for this set is a woman aged 18-35 years in good health.

This clonotype was seen more than once but under ten times. This chain connects TRBV20-1 to TRBJ2-1; unclear D gene. Germline V gene sequence: CDR1 DFQATT, CDR2 SNEGSKA (reference sequence). Trimming cost V 5 bases and J 8 bases, with 10 bases left between them. The length of the CDR3 is 11 residues. DNA for the CDR3: TGCAGTGCTCCTCAAGTCTATGAGCAGTTCTTC. Translated: CSAPQVYEQFF.

A few counts support this clonotype. V usage is TRBV11-2 and J usage is TRBJ2-7, with 8 positions matching TRBD1. The CDR3 is 14 residues long. V shed 5 bases, J shed 6 bases, and the junction held 9 bases outside the gene matches. CDR1 and CDR2 (germline): SGHAT, FQNNGV. The CDR3 coding sequence is TGTGCCAGCAGCGCGGGACAGGCCGGACCCGAGCAGTACTTC. Its translation: CASSAGQAGPEQYF. Variable domain in full (rest from reference TRBV11-2 and TRBJ2-7): EAGVAQSPRYKIIEKRQSVAFWCNPISGHATLYWYQQILGQGPKLLIQFQNNGVVDDSQLPKDRFSAERLKGVDSTLKIQPAKLEDSAVYLCASSAGQAGPEQYFGPGTRLTVT.

This chain connects TRBV6-1 to TRBJ2-3; 9 bases fit TRBD1. The CDR3 contains 16 residues. V was clipped by 5 bases and J by 2 bases; unmatched bases: 8. Germline-derived CDR1 and CDR2 are MNHNS and SASEGT. For the CDR3, the DNA is TGTGCCAGCAGTCTTTTAGGACAGGGGATCACAGATACGCAGTATTTT. Amino acid sequence: CASSLLGQGITDTQYF.

In its sample, this clonotype was seen many times. The V gene is TRBV12-3 or TRBV12-4, the J gene TRBJ2-1; D is tentatively TRBD1 or TRBD2 (5 bases each). This CDR3 spans 16 amino acids. V dropped 5 bases and J dropped 5 bases, with 19 bases sitting between them. CDR3 amino acids: CASSQPAGTSDNEQFF. The CDR3 DNA reads TGTGCCAGCAGTCAACCCGCCGGGACGTCCGACAATGAGCAGTTCTTC.

There are many counts of this clonotype. The chain employs TRBV3-1 and TRBJ2-1, with D perhaps matching TRBD1 or TRBD2 (6 bases each). Germline loops: CDR1 LGHDT, CDR2 YNNKEL (reference sequence). CDR3 size: 14 residues. V was pared by 3 bases and J by 10 bases, with 16 bases between. DNA for the CDR3: TGTGCCAGCAGCCAGGGGCAGGGGACTCGCGAGCAGTTCTTC. It yields the protein CASSQGQGTREQFF.

This clonotype turned up a few times. J is TRBJ1-1 and V is TRBV9, with 12 bases aligning to TRBD1. Germline CDR1 is SGDLS and CDR2 is YYNGEE. The J segment lost 5 bases and the V segment lost 0 bases, leaving 8 bases of the junction unmatched. CDR3 length: 17 amino acids. The CDR3 spells CASSVGGQGARGTEAFF. DNA of the CDR3: TGTGCCAGCAGCGTAGGGGGACAGGGGGCGCGAGGAACTGAAGCTTTCTTT.

This clonotype was observed many times. The chain has TRBV12-3 or TRBV12-4 and TRBJ2-3; perhaps TRBD1 as D (6 bases). CDR3 length equals 15 residues. Trimming removed 6 bases at V and 5 bases at J, with 18 bases between. The chain's CDR3 is CASRTGQSRRDTQYF. DNA for the CDR3: TGTGCCAGCAGGACCGGACAGTCCCGTAGAGATACGCAGTATTTT.

The chain combines TRBV7-9 with TRBJ2-1, with a tentative D call TRBD1 (6 bases). This CDR3 spans 16 amino acids. The germline V and J ends were trimmed by 5 bases and 4 bases, with 18 bases remaining between them. CDR1 and CDR2 from the germline V gene are SEHNR and FQNEAQ (reference sequence). CDR3 sequence (DNA): TGTGCCAGCAGCCCCAGCCAGGGGACAAAATACAATGAGCAGTTCTTC. Amino acid sequence: CASSPSQGTKYNEQFF. The full variable domain, with the rest looked up from reference TRBV7-9 and TRBJ2-1, is DTGVSQNPRHKITKRGQNVTFRCDPISEHNRLYWYRQTLGQGPEFLTYFQNEAQLEKSRLLSDRFSAERPKGSFSTLEIQRTEQGDSAMYLCASSPSQGTKYNEQFFGPGTRLTVL.

The table lists this clonotype with a few counts. The chain combines TRBV7-8 with TRBJ1-4; no clear D. CDR3 length: 15 amino acids. V was pared by 4 bases and J by 0 bases, with 9 bases between. CDR1 is SGHVS, CDR2 FQNEAQ, per germline. CDR3 loop: CASSSIWPTNEKLFF. CDR3 coding DNA: TGTGCCAGCAGCTCCATTTGGCCAACTAATGAAAAACTGTTTTTT.

In its sample, this clonotype was seen many times. The V gene is TRBV7-8, the J gene TRBJ2-1; 7 nucleotides agree with TRBD2. Germline lookup yields CDR1 SGHVS and CDR2 FQNEAQ. The CDR3 contains 16 residues. V lost 2 bases, J lost 6 bases, and 10 bases stayed unmatched. The CDR3 loop is CASSLFPQGGANEQFF. CDR3 sequence (DNA): TGTGCCAGCAGCTTATTCCCGCAGGGAGGGGCCAATGAGCAGTTCTTC.

This clonotype came up a few times. The chain has TRBV20-1 and TRBJ2-2; the D is unclear. This CDR3 is 11 amino acids long. The ends were cut back, 5 bases at V and 3 bases at J, with 4 bases in the middle. CDR1 and CDR2 (germline): DFQATT, SNEGSKA (reference sequence). The CDR3 sequence is CSASDTGELFF. DNA for the CDR3: TGCAGTGCTTCAGACACCGGGGAGCTGTTTTTT.

CDR3 in amino acids: CASIQFDGYSGANVLTF. CDR3 coding DNA: TGTGCCAGCATTCAATTTGACGGATACTCTGGGGCCAACGTCCTGACTTTC. This chain joins TRBV6-1 and TRBJ2-6; D call uncertain. CDR3 length: 17 residues. CDR1 is MNHNS, CDR2 SASEGT, per germline. V gave up 7 bases and J gave up 0 bases, with 16 bases separating them.

The chain recombines TRBV4-1 with TRBJ2-1, with D possibly TRBD1 on 6 matching bases. The CDR3 spans 15 residues. Looked up from germline, CDR1 is MGHRA and CDR2 is YSYEKL. V was pared by 0 bases and J by 8 bases, with 14 bases between. CDR3 residues: CASSQDRQQGDEQFF. The CDR3 DNA follows: TGCGCCAGCAGCCAAGATAGGCAACAGGGCGATGAGCAGTTCTTC.

The chain combines TRBV25-1 with TRBJ2-7; 9 bases line up with TRBD1. Germline V gene sequence: CDR1 MGHDK, CDR2 SYGVNS. The trim removed 0 bases at V and 3 bases at J, leaving 3 bases unmatched. This CDR3 spans 15 amino acids. The CDR3 loop is CASSEYTDRGYEQYF. CDR3 coding DNA: TGTGCCAGCAGTGAATACACGGACAGGGGCTACGAGCAGTACTTC.

The V and J genes are TRBV6-2 or TRBV6-3 and TRBJ2-7; 7 bases align to TRBD2. Losses at the gene ends were 4 bases for V and 2 bases for J; bases not matched to a gene: 11. Looked up from germline, CDR1 is MNHEY and CDR2 is SVGEGT. The CDR3 consists of 16 residues. CDR3 in DNA: TGTGCCAGCAGTTCGTCGGCGGGAGTGATTACCTACGAGCAGTACTTC. It is translated as CASSSSAGVITYEQYF.

This clonotype has a handful of counts. The CDR3 DNA follows: TGTGCCAGCAGCGCAAACCCGGGACTAGCGGGGGGTCAGCCAGATACGCAGTATTTT. This codes for CASSANPGLAGGQPDTQYF. This chain connects TRBV13 to TRBJ2-3, with TRBD2 identical over 15 bases. This CDR3 comprises 19 residues. The junction had 13 bases not matched to a gene; V was cut back by 5 bases and J by 4 bases. The germline V gene has CDR1 PRHDT and CDR2 FYEKMQ (reference sequence).

This clonotype was detected only a few times. The DNA of the CDR3 is TGTGCCATCAGTGACCTCTTGGGGGTCGGTGAGCAGTTCTTC. This encodes CAISDLLGVGEQFF. The chain is built from TRBV10-3 and TRBJ2-1, with D perhaps being TRBD1 or TRBD2 (5 bases each). This CDR3 contains 14 residues. Deletions cut 3 bases from V and 9 bases from J, with 15 bases between. Per germline, CDR1 ENHRY and CDR2 SYGVKD.

The chain combines TRBV4-3 with TRBJ2-3; D may be TRBD2 (6 bases). The V gene lost 4 bases and the J gene lost 6 bases, with 11 bases spanning the gap. The CDR3 extends over 13 amino acids. Germline lookup yields CDR1 LGHNA and CDR2 YSLEER. The CDR3 protein is CASSPRGDDTQYF. The CDR3 bases are TGCGCCAGCAGCCCGCGGGGAGATGATACGCAGTATTTT.

This clonotype has ten or more counts. The chain carries TRBV12-3 or TRBV12-4 and TRBJ1-2; possible D gene TRBD1, 6 bases. Trimming pared 4 bases from V and 8 bases from J, leaving 8 bases between. CDR3 length: 11 residues. Here the CDR3 DNA reads TGTGCCAGCAGTTCAACAGGGGGCTACACCTTC. Amino acids: CASSSTGGYTF.

The chain joins TRBV29-1 to TRBJ1-1, with D tentatively TRBD1 (5 bases). Germline CDR1 is SQVTM and CDR2 is ANQGSEA. The CDR3 is 12 amino acids. V was cut by 1 base and J by 10 bases, with 13 bases left in between. DNA for the CDR3: TGCAGCGTTGAAGCCATGGGACCTACAGCTTTCTTT. Its translation is CSVEAMGPTAFF.

The chain has TRBV24-1 and TRBJ2-1, with 10 positions matching TRBD2. The germline V gene has CDR1 KGHDR and CDR2 SFDVKD. CDR3 size: 16 residues. Trimming removed 2 bases from V and 3 bases from J; junction bases left unmatched: 3. This CDR3 is CATSDSLAGDYNEQFF. CDR3 sequence (DNA): TGTGCCACCAGTGATTCCCTAGCGGGGGACTACAATGAGCAGTTCTTC.

The chain has TRBV7-6 and TRBJ2-1; the D call may be TRBD1 or TRBD2 (5 bases each). V was shortened by 3 bases and J by 6 bases, with 9 bases between the two germline ends. Looked up from germline, CDR1 is SGHVS and CDR2 is FNYEAQ. CDR3 length: 13 amino acids. Here the CDR3 DNA reads TGTGCCAGCAGCTTGGGACGGGCCAATGAGCAGTTCTTC. Its translation: CASSLGRANEQFF.

The V gene is TRBV7-9, the J gene TRBJ2-2; D call uncertain. Germline CDR1 reads SEHNR; CDR2 reads FQNEAQ (reference sequence). The V and J ends lost 4 bases and 4 bases respectively, with 7 bases between them. The CDR3 is 13 amino acids. The CDR3 DNA follows: TGTGCCAGCAGCTCCCCTGTCACCGGGGAGCTGTTTTTT. Translation gives CASSSPVTGELFF.

The chain couples TRBV4-1 to TRBJ2-1; the D gene is possibly TRBD2 (5 bases). Between the trimmed V and J ends, which lost 0 bases and 7 bases, there was a span of 16 bases. The germline V gene encodes CDR1 MGHRA and CDR2 YSYEKL. CDR3 size: 16 residues. CDR3 bases: TGCGCCAGCAGCCAAGAAAGTAGCGCTCTAAGGAATGAGCAGTTCTTC. Translated: CASSQESSALRNEQFF.